The 10 T cell receptor beta chains in this list originate from one sample, sequenced in a study of cytomegalovirus exposure and HLA in healthy donors. The assay was immunoSEQ multiplex PCR, and TCRdb's table has in-frame clones only and misses some. The sample consists of around 140,000 clones, roughly 89% of them appearing once. Sequenced material: PBMCs. All receptors derive from a woman aged 18-30 years in good health and CMV-seronegative.

The chain couples TRBV7-6 to TRBJ2-7, with D perhaps TRBD2 (6 bases). The germline V and J ends were trimmed by 1 base and 1 base, with 8 bases remaining between them. Germline V gene sequence: CDR1 SGHVS, CDR2 FNYEAQ. The CDR3 is 14 amino acids. CDR3 sequence (DNA): TGTGCCAGCAGCTTAGTGGCGGGGTCCTACGAGCAGTACTTC. Protein product: CASSLVAGSYEQYF.

The genes are TRBV9 and TRBJ1-1; 10 bases map to TRBD1. Per the germline V gene, CDR1 is SGDLS and CDR2 is YYNGEE. Unmatched junction bases numbered 3, after V lost 3 bases and J lost 4 bases. The CDR3 runs to 14 residues. This CDR3 reads CASSGRTGGTEAFF. The CDR3 DNA is TGTGCCAGCAGCGGCAGGACAGGGGGCACTGAAGCTTTCTTT.

This clone was seen a single time. The chain uses TRBV4-2 and TRBJ1-6, with D perhaps matching TRBD1 (6 bases). This CDR3 spans 20 amino acids. Trimming pared 0 bases from V and 0 bases from J, leaving 18 bases between. Germline lookup yields CDR1 LGHNA and CDR2 YNFKEQ. The CDR3 DNA is TGTGCCAGCAGCCAAGATAGCGGGCAGGGGAAAAGCTCCTATAATTCACCCCTCCACTTT. Amino acid sequence: CASSQDSGQGKSSYNSPLHF.

Written as DNA, the CDR3 is TGCGCCAGCAGCTTGAGTGCGGCTAACTATGGCTACACCTTC. The encoded protein is CASSLSAANYGYTF. The chain couples TRBV5-1 to TRBJ1-2; D is ambiguous. The CDR3 runs 14 residues. The ends were cut back, 1 base at V and 0 bases at J, with 7 bases in the middle. Germline-derived CDR1 and CDR2 are SGHRS and YFSETQ. Using reference TRBV5-1 and TRBJ1-2 for the parts outside the CDR3, the full variable domain is KAGVTQTPRYLIKTRGQQVTLSCSPISGHRSVSWYQQTPGQGLQFLFEYFSETQRNKGNFPGRFSGRQFSNSRSEMNVSTLELGDSALYLCASSLSAANYGYTFGSGTRLTVV.

V is TRBV11-2 and J is TRBJ2-1; no firm D call. CDR3 size: 13 residues. Deletions cut 4 bases from V and 7 bases from J, with 11 bases between. CDR1 SGHAT and CDR2 FQNNGV come from the germline V gene. The CDR3 sequence is CASSYPRVNEQFF. DNA for the CDR3: TGTGCCAGCAGCTACCCACGGGTTAATGAGCAGTTCTTC.

The V call is TRBV5-1, the J call TRBJ2-2; TRBD1 matches 8 bases. Germline CDR1 is SGHRS and CDR2 is YFSETQ. J was trimmed by 4 bases and V by 0 bases; bases with no gene match: 2. The CDR3 totals 15 residues. CDR3 loop: CASSLAGGGTGELFF. The DNA for the CDR3 is TGCGCCAGCAGCTTGGCAGGGGGCGGCACCGGGGAGCTGTTTTTT. The full variable domain, rest sourced from reference TRBV5-1 and TRBJ2-2, is KAGVTQTPRYLIKTRGQQVTLSCSPISGHRSVSWYQQTPGQGLQFLFEYFSETQRNKGNFPGRFSGRQFSNSRSEMNVSTLELGDSALYLCASSLAGGGTGELFFGEGSRLTVL.

The chain combines TRBV6-5 with TRBJ1-2; TRBD1 is a possible D gene (5 bases). This CDR3 comprises 13 residues. The germline gives CDR1 MNHEY, CDR2 SVGAGI. V was cut by 2 bases and J by 6 bases, with 10 bases left in between. CDR3 coding DNA: TGTGCCAGCAGTTACGGGGTAGGGGATGGCTACACCTTC. Encoded protein: CASSYGVGDGYTF.

This chain links TRBV2 with TRBJ1-2; 9 bases map to TRBD1. Germline-derived CDR1 and CDR2 are SNHLY and FYNNEI. The CDR3 spans 16 residues. V shed 5 bases and J 4 bases; nucleotides not matched to a gene: 11. The CDR3 loop is CASSRDRASFGYGYTF. The CDR3 DNA follows: TGTGCCAGCAGTCGGGACAGGGCAAGCTTCGGCTATGGCTACACCTTC.

The genes are TRBV19 and TRBJ2-7, with D possibly matching TRBD1 (6 bases). This CDR3 is 14 amino acids long. Germline-derived CDR1 and CDR2 are LNHDA and SQIVND (reference sequence). Trimming removed 7 bases from V and 5 bases from J, with 18 bases in between. This CDR3 reads CASKPWDTLDEQYF. The CDR3 region has the DNA TGTGCCAGTAAACCATGGGACACCCTCGACGAGCAGTACTTC.

The chain employs TRBV9 and TRBJ2-2, with 9 bases lining up with TRBD1. V was pared by 6 bases and J by 5 bases, with 14 bases of the junction left unmatched. The CDR3 is made up of 17 amino acids. Germline CDR1 and CDR2: SGDLS and YYNGEE. CDR3 protein: CASTKGGPGQGTGELFF. Here the CDR3 DNA reads TGTGCCAGCACCAAGGGAGGACCGGGACAGGGAACCGGGGAGCTGTTTTTT.